The rows below give T cell receptor beta chains drawn from one sample of a study of CD8 T cells in ankylosing spondylitis. TCRdb re-derived calls from the 5' RACE reads in MiXCR, one entry per CDR3 protein. Of 350,000 to 450,000 distinct CDR3 sequences listed, approximately 22% were seen once; the top ten hold roughly 13%. Sequenced material: blood, either unsorted or a sorted T cell fraction (not recorded which). The receptors were gathered from a male donor with ankylosing spondylitis or in good health (not recorded which). CDR3s include the opening cysteine and the closing phenylalanine or tryptophan. Fields, in order: J gene, V gene, clone size, D gene, CDR3 protein, CDR3 DNA. The D gene is left open where the match is weak. Only some rows state a clone size, as once, few, many or a class for expanded clones.

J gene: TRBJ2-2
V gene: TRBV6-1
clone size: many
D gene: .
CDR3 protein: CAISEAGRLANTGELFF
CDR3 DNA: TGTGCCATCAGTGAAGCTGGCAGACTCGCGAACACCGGGGAGCTGTTTTTT

J gene: TRBJ2-3
V gene: TRBV7-3
clone size: .
D gene: .
CDR3 protein: CASSLTSSTDTQYF
CDR3 DNA: TGTGCCAGCAGCTTAACCTCAAGCACAGATACGCAGTATTTT

J gene: TRBJ2-5
V gene: TRBV28
clone size: .
D gene: .
CDR3 protein: CASIPYPLRDTEQETQYF
CDR3 DNA: TGTGCCAGCATCCCCTACCCCCTCCGGGACACCGAGCAAGAGACCCAGTACTTC

J gene: TRBJ2-6
V gene: TRBV7-9
clone size: few
D gene: .
CDR3 protein: CASSLYLAGANVLTF
CDR3 DNA: TGTGCCAGCAGCTTATATCTGGCTGGGGCCAACGTCCTGACTTTC

J gene: TRBJ2-7
V gene: TRBV27
clone size: .
D gene: .
CDR3 protein: CASSLSTGAYEQYF
CDR3 DNA: TGTGCCAGCAGTTTATCAACGGGGGCCTACGAGCAGTACTTC

J gene: TRBJ2-7
V gene: TRBV5-1
clone size: .
D gene: .
CDR3 protein: CASSPLSLQGRVEQYF
CDR3 DNA: TGCGCCAGCAGCCCGCTGAGCTTACAGGGACGGGTCGAGCAGTACTTC

J gene: TRBJ2-7
V gene: TRBV14
clone size: few
D gene: TRBD1
CDR3 protein: CASSRFNRGPWEQYF
CDR3 DNA: TGTGCCAGCAGCCGTTTCAACAGGGGGCCGTGGGAGCAGTACTTC

J gene: TRBJ2-5
V gene: TRBV2
clone size: .
D gene: .
CDR3 protein: CASIEGRTQETQYF
CDR3 DNA: TGTGCCAGCATAGAAGGACGGACCCAAGAGACCCAGTACTTC

J gene: TRBJ2-5
V gene: TRBV10-3
clone size: few
D gene: .
CDR3 protein: CATLEMETQYF
CDR3 DNA: TGTGCCACCCTAGAGATGGAGACCCAGTACTTC

J gene: TRBJ2-3
V gene: TRBV7-9
clone size: .
D gene: .
CDR3 protein: CASSLASGIIDTQYF
CDR3 DNA: TGTGCCAGCAGCTTAGCTTCAGGGATAATTGATACGCAGTATTTT